Listed below are T cell receptor beta chains from one sample, sequenced in a study of a mutant IDH1 vaccine in newly diagnosed glioma. The table came from immunoSEQ multiplex PCR; TCRdb's copy has only in-frame clones and leaves some out. The sample consists of roughly 38,000 clones, roughly 78% of them appearing once. The sample consisted of PBMCs, taken from a glioma patient treated with radiotherapy, temozolomide or both. The receptors come from a man aged 40-55 years with glioma. Some clones in this sample may be carry-over from other donors' samples. Each CDR3 is given with its conserved first and last residue. A D gene is named only where the DNA matches it firmly. Some rows have no size entry. The others give once, few or many, or a class for an expanded clone.

abundance,v_gene,j_gene,d_gene,CDR3aa,CDR3nt
-,TRBV6-4,TRBJ2-1,TRBD2,CASSDSSGGFNEQFF,TGTGCCAGCAGTGACTCGAGCGGGGGCTTCAATGAGCAGTTCTTC
-,TRBV2,TRBJ2-7,-,CASRSSGYEQYF,TGTGCCAGCCGGTCGTCGGGCTACGAGCAGTACTTC
-,TRBV5-4,TRBJ1-2,-,CASSFRGSGAGYTF,TGTGCCAGCAGCTTCAGGGGTAGCGGGGCCGGCTACACCTTC
-,TRBV10-3,TRBJ1-1,TRBD1,CAIRPTGGDTEAFF,TGTGCCATCAGACCGACAGGGGGAGACACTGAAGCTTTCTTT
-,TRBV15,TRBJ1-1,-,CATSRPGNTEAFF,TGTGCCACCAGCAGACCCGGGAACACTGAAGCTTTCTTT
once,TRBV4-1,TRBJ2-1,TRBD2,CASSHTIAGDYNEQFF,TGCGCCAGCAGCCACACGATAGCGGGGGACTACAATGAGCAGTTCTTC
-,TRBV19,TRBJ2-2,-,CASTMGANTGELFF,TGTGCCAGTACCATGGGGGCGAACACCGGGGAGCTGTTTTTT
-,TRBV4-1,TRBJ2-3,TRBD2,CASSQVETSGGTDTQYF,TGCGCCAGCAGCCAAGTGGAGACTAGCGGGGGCACAGATACGCAGTATTTT
-,TRBV14,TRBJ2-5,-,CASSQYTWAGTQYF,TGTGCCAGCAGCCAATATACGTGGGCCGGGACCCAGTACTTC
-,TRBV29-1,TRBJ1-2,-,CSVGGEGRGYTF,TGCAGCGTGGGGGGGGAGGGACGAGGCTACACCTTC
-,TRBV6-1,TRBJ1-6,-,CASSEGRVSPLHF,TGTGCCAGCAGTGAGGGAAGGGTCTCACCCCTCCACTTT
once,TRBV10-3,TRBJ2-7,-,CAIRGGDLSYEQYF,TGTGCCATCAGGGGCGGGGACCTCTCCTACGAGCAGTACTTC
once,TRBV5-1,TRBJ1-2,-,CAGSSWPTNYGYTF,TGCGCCGGCAGCTCCTGGCCCACGAACTATGGCTACACCTTC
-,TRBV7-7,TRBJ1-1,-,CASSPQGSTEAFF,TGTGCTAGCAGCCCGCAGGGTAGCACTGAAGCTTTCTTT
-,TRBV7-7,TRBJ2-2,TRBD2,CASTTSIGGYTGELFF,TGTGCCAGCACCACCAGCATCGGGGGGTACACCGGGGAGCTGTTTTTT
medium-sized,TRBV5-1,TRBJ1-1,-,CASSFQEGTEAFF,TGCGCCAGCAGCTTCCAGGAAGGCACTGAAGCTTTCTTT
once,TRBV5-1,TRBJ1-6,-,CASSLPRGEEVNSPLHF,TGCGCCAGCAGCTTGCCTCGGGGGGAAGAGGTTAATTCACCCCTCCACTTT